This paragraph reports one TCR beta chain. Assay: immunoSEQ multiplex PCR; the TCRdb copy retains only in-frame clones and omits some. The table lists approximately 150,000 clones, roughly nine tenths of them singletons. The record originates from a study of control samples from healthy donors and cancer patients. The sample taken for sequencing was blood. The receptor comes from a man aged 18 to 30 in good health.

CDR3 amino acids: CASSQGTSYEQYF. The CDR3 nucleotides read TGTGCCAGCAGCCAGGGGACTAGCTACGAGCAGTACTTC. The chain has TRBV14 and TRBJ2-7; 8 bases align to TRBD2. Trimming at V came to 3 bases and at J to 3 bases, leaving 1 base not matched to a gene. CDR3 size: 13 residues. The germline V gene encodes CDR1 SGHDN and CDR2 FVKESK.